This TCR beta chain was recovered during a study of blood T cell repertoires in COVID-19. In the study overall: The cDNA or gDNA used as material had been derived from T cells, B-cell-depleted T cells, or PBMCs.

How the authors handled the data: Estimation of nucleated cell counts relied on the amplification of reference gene primers. Assay: immunoSEQ multiplex PCR; the TCRdb copy retains only in-frame clones and omits some. Clone size and the V and J calls come from that table; the DNA yielded D and trimming. The repertoire has under 300,000 clones, more than 65% of them found once; the top ten carry around 2.5%. V lost 1 base, J lost 2 bases, and 16 bases stayed unmatched. From germline, CDR1 is LGHDT and CDR2 YNNKEL (reference sequence). The CDR3 runs to 20 residues. Specimen: peripheral blood. This receptor was obtained from a man aged 40-49 years who had recovered from COVID-19. The chain has TRBV3-1 (or the pseudogene TRBV3-2) and TRBJ2-2; TRBD2 matches 7 bases. The CDR3 region has the DNA TGTGCCAGCAGCCAAGTCACTATAGGGCTTGGCGGGAGAAACACCGGGGAGCTGTTTTTT. This sequence encodes CASSQVTIGLGGRNTGELFF.